This paragraph reports one T cell receptor beta chain. Several immunoSEQ plates received, in even portions, the genomic DNA of each subset. The method was immunoSEQ multiplex PCR; TCRdb's version includes in-frame clones alone and lacks a portion of them. The table includes around 2.1 million clones, under 95% detected once. The sample originates from a study of shared clonotypes between healthy human individuals. Germline V gene data show CDR1 as SGHRS and CDR2 as YFSETQ. This CDR3 is built from 19 residues. The junction had 16 bases not matched to a gene; V was cut back by 0 bases and J by 5 bases. The naive CD8 fraction comprised CD45RO-negative cells positively selected for CCR7 and excluded terminally differentiated effector memory CD45RA+ cells.

The chain uses TRBV5-1 and TRBJ2-1, with TRBD2 matching 8 bases. The sequence came from a man younger than 35 in good health. Some clones in this sample may be carry-over from other donors' samples. The sequenced sample was naive CD8+ T cells from PBMCs. The CDR3 loop is CASSLVSGRGALNHNEQFF. CDR3 coding DNA: TGCGCCAGCAGCTTGGTCTCCGGGCGGGGGGCCCTCAACCACAATGAGCAGTTCTTC.